This T cell receptor (beta chain) was captured in a study of T cell responses to AZD1222 COVID-19 vaccine. Overall study findings and caveats: Spike regions recognized by vaccine-associated CD4 TCRs spanned the protein, led by 160-218 and 743-854. Donors were chiefly white British, with a greater number of females, and clonal diversity was perhaps underestimated. Targets within unmutated variant regions were reportedly found for nearly half of spike-specific TCRs. Spike-specific TCR breadth and depth rose after two AZD1222 doses.

Clones were sequenced by immunoSEQ multiplex PCR, and TCRdb holds only the in-frame ones, with some missing. The profile shows roughly 130,000 clones, roughly 85% of them singletons. This clone was recorded once. The antigen is unknown. CDR3 size: 12 residues. The V gene lost 8 bases and the J gene lost 0 bases, with 8 bases spanning the gap. From germline, CDR1 is SGHAT and CDR2 FQNNGV. This sequence joins TRBV11-2 and TRBJ2-7; D remains ambiguous. The sample was peripheral blood, taken on day 0 of AZD1222 vaccination. This sequence was found in an adult in good health. The CDR3 DNA sequence: TGTGCCAGCGGGCAGTCCTCCTACGAGCAGTACTTC. Translated, it gives CASGQSSYEQYF.